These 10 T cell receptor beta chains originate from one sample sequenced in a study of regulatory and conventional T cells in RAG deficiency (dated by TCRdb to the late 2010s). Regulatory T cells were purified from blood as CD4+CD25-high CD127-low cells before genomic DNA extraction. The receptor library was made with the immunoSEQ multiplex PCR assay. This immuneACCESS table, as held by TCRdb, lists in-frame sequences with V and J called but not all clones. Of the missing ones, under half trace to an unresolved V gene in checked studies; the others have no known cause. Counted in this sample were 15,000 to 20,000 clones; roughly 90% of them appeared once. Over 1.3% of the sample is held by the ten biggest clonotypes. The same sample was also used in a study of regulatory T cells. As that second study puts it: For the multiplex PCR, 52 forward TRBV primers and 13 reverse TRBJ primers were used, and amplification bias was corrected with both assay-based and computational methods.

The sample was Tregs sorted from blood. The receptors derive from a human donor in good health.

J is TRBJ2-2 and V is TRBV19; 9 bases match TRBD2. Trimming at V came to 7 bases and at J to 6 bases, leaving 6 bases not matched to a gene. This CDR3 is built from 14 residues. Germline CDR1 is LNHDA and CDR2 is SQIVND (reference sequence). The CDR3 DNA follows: TGTGCCAGTAAGGTTGTAGCGGGAGCCGGGGAGCTGTTTTTT. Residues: CASKVVAGAGELFF.

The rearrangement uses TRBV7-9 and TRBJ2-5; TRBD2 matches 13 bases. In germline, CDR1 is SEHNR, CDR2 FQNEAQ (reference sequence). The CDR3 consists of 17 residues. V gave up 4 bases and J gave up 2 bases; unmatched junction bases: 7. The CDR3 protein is CASSSQGLAGPQETQYF. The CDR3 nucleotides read TGTGCCAGCAGCTCGCAGGGACTAGCGGGGCCACAAGAGACCCAGTACTTC.

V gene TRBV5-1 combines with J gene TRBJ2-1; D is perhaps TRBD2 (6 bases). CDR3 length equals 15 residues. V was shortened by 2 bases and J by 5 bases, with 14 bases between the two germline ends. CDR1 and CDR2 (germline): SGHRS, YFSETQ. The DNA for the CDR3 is TGCGCCAGCAGCTTCTTTAGCGGAGGGGACAATGAGCAGTTCTTC. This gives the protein CASSFFSGGDNEQFF.

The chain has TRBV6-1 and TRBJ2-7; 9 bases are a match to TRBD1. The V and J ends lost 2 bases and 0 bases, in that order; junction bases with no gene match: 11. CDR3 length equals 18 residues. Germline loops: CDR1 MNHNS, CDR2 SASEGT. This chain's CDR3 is CASSEPRDRAWASYEQYF. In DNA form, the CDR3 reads TGTGCCAGCAGTGAACCGAGGGACAGGGCCTGGGCCTCCTACGAGCAGTACTTC.

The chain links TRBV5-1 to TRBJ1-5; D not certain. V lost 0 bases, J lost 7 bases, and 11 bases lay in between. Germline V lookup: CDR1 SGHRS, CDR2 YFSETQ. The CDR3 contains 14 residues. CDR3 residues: CASSLGIGHQPQHF. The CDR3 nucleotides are TGCGCCAGCAGCTTGGGTATAGGGCACCAGCCCCAGCATTTT.

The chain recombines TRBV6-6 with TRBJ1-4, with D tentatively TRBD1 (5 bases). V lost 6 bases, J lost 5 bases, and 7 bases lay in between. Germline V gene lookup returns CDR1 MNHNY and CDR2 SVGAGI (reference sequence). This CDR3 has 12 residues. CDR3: CASREGNEKLFF. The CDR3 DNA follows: TGTGCCAGCAGAGAGGGGAATGAAAAACTGTTTTTT.

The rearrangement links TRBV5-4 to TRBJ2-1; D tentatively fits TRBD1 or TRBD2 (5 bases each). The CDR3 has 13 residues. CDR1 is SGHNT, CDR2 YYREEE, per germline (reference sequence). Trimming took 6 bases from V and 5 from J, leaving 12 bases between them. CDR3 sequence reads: CASTGRGHNEQFF. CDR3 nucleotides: TGTGCCAGCACCGGCCGGGGACACAATGAGCAGTTCTTC. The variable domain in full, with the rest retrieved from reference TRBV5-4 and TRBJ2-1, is ETGVTQSPTHLIKTRGQQVTLRCSSQSGHNTVSWYQQALGQGPQFIFQYYREEENGRGNFPPRFSGLQFPNYSSELNVNALELDDSALYLCASTGRGHNEQFFGPGTRLTVL.

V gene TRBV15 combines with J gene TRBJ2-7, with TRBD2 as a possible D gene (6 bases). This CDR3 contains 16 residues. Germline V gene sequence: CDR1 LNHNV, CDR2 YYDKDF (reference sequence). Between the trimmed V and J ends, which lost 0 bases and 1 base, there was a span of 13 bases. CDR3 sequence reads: CATSRERGKISYEQYF. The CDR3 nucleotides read TGTGCCACCAGCAGAGAGCGGGGAAAGATTTCCTACGAGCAGTACTTC. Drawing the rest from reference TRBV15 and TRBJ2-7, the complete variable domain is DAMVIQNPRYQVTQFGKPVTLSCSQTLNHNVMYWYQQKSSQAPKLLFHYYDKDFNNEADTPDNFQSRRPNTSFCFLDIRSPGLGDTAMYLCATSRERGKISYEQYFGPGTRLTVT.

The chain's CDR3 is CASSFGQGGSPLHF. As DNA, the CDR3 is TGTGCCAGCAGCTTTGGACAGGGGGGTTCACCCCTCCACTTT. This chain joins TRBV11-1 and TRBJ1-6, with 10 bases lining up with TRBD1. V shed 3 bases and J 9 bases; nucleotides not matched to a gene: 2. There are 14 residues in the CDR3. CDR1 is SGHAT, CDR2 FQDESV, per germline (reference sequence).

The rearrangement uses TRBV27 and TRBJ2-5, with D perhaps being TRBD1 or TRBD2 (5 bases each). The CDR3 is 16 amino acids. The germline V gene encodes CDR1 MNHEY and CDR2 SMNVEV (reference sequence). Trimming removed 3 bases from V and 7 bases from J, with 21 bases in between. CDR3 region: CASSFHLGASRGTQYF. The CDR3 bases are TGTGCCAGCAGTTTTCATCTCGGGGCTTCTCGTGGGACCCAGTACTTC.